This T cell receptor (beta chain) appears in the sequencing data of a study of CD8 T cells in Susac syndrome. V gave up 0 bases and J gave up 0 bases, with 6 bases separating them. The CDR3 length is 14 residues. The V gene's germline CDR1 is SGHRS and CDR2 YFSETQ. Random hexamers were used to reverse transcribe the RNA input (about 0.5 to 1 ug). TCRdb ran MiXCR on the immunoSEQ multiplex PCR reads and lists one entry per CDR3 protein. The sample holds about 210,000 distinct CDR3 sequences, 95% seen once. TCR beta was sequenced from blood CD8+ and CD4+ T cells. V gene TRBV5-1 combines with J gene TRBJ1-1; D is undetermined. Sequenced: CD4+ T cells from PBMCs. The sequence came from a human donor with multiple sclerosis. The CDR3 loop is CASSLDTLNTEAFF. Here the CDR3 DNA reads TGCGCCAGCAGCTTGGACACCTTGAACACTGAAGCTTTCTTT.